This T cell receptor beta chain was profiled in a study of T cells in Graves' hyperthyroidism and ophthalmopathy. Study conclusions and caveats: Progression to ophthalmopathy was predicted a median of roughly 6.8 months early.

Uncontrolled infection, other autoimmune disease, pregnancy and lactation each barred patients from inclusion. What was amplified from RNA transcripts were TCR beta CDR3 regions. First-round RT-PCR with HTBI primers amplified the TCR CDR3 region. MiXCR was run by TCRdb on the multiplex PCR reads, yielding one entry per CDR3 protein. The sample includes 490,000 or so distinct CDR3 sequences, about 20% of them seen just once. CDR1 and CDR2 (germline): MNHEY, SMNVEV (reference sequence). Between the trimmed V and J ends, which lost 6 bases and 0 bases, there was a span of 13 bases. CDR3 length equals 15 residues. Details on this clonotype: The antigen is unknown.

Sequenced input: blood. The chain couples TRBV27 to TRBJ2-3; tentative D call: TRBD2 (6 bases). This receptor was obtained from a woman between 70 and 85 years old with Graves' ophthalmopathy. This CDR3 is CASSSWGTSTDTQYF. The CDR3 DNA follows: TGTGCCAGCAGCTCCTGGGGGACTAGCACAGATACGCAGTATTTT.